This T cell receptor beta chain was documented in a study of cytomegalovirus exposure and HLA in healthy donors. The study, taken as a whole, reports: A prior analysis recorded that most TCR beta V segments were productive about 87% or about 30% of the time. 164 TCR beta chains were listed as cytomegalovirus-associated. HLA restriction was apparent for most CMV-associated TCR beta chains in a later analysis. Serostatus for CMV was the only available immune exposure information.

As regards this clone: What it binds is not known. The same CDR3 arises from other DNA sequences in this sample as well.

The germline CDR1 and CDR2 sequences are MNHEY and SMNVEV (reference sequence). V was cut by 5 bases and J by 2 bases, with 10 bases left in between. The CDR3 runs 13 residues. Primers: 60 Vbeta forward and 13 Jbeta reverse. Data came from immunoSEQ multiplex PCR; TCRdb stores just in-frame clones and leaves some out. The sample includes around 200,000 clones, around 85% of them seen just once. The clonotype comes from a woman in her forties or fifties in good health and CMV-seronegative. The sample was PBMCs. V usage is TRBV27 and J usage is TRBJ2-7; D might be TRBD2 (6 bases). CDR3 protein: CASSPTGAYEQYF. The CDR3 bases are TGTGCCAGCAGTCCAACGGGGGCCTACGAGCAGTACTTC.